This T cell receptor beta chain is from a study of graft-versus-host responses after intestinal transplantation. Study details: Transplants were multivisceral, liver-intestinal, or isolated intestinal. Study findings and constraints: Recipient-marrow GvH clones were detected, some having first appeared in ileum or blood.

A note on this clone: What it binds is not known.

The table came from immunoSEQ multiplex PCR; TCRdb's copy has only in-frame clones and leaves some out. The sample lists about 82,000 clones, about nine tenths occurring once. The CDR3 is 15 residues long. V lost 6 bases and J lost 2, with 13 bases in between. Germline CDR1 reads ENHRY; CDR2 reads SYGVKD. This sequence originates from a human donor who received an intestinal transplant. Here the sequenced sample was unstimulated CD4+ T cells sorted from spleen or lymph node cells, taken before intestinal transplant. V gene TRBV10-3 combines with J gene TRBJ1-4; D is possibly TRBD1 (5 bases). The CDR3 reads CAIRAGRRTNEKLFF. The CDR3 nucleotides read TGTGCCATCAGGGCAGGGCGGCGGACTAATGAAAAACTGTTTTTT.